This TCR beta chain was sequenced for a study of STAT3 mutations in large granular lymphocyte leukemia. The V and J ends lost 5 bases and 2 bases, in that order; junction bases with no gene match: 4. The CDR3 loop spans 14 amino acids. Germline CDR1 reads LNHDA; CDR2 reads SQIVND (reference sequence). Study-wide findings and caveats: Clonal expansion was inferred from samples taken at other timepoints. At least one immunodominant TCR beta clonotype appeared in every T-cell large granular lymphocyte leukemia patient. All newly emerging clones after therapy were STAT3 wild type.

TCRdb keeps only in-frame clones here, not all; method: immunoSEQ multiplex PCR. The sample lists 35,000 to 40,000 clones; more than 70% were seen once. In the case of this clone: Its target is not known.

This receptor was taken from a human donor with T large granular lymphocyte leukemia. Some clones in this sample may be carry-over from other donors' samples. The chain recombines TRBV19 with TRBJ2-5, with 8 bases lining up with TRBD1. What was sequenced was PBMCs. In DNA form, the CDR3 reads TGTGCCAGTAGTCCACGACAGGGGCAAGAGACCCAGTACTTC. Translation: CASSPRQGQETQYF. Looking up the rest from reference TRBV19 and TRBJ2-5 gives the full variable domain: DGGITQSPKYLFRKEGQNVTLSCEQNLNHDAMYWYRQDPGQGLRLIYYSQIVNDFQKGDIAEGYSVSREKKESFPLTVTSAQKNPTAFYLCASSPRQGQETQYFGPGTRLLVL.